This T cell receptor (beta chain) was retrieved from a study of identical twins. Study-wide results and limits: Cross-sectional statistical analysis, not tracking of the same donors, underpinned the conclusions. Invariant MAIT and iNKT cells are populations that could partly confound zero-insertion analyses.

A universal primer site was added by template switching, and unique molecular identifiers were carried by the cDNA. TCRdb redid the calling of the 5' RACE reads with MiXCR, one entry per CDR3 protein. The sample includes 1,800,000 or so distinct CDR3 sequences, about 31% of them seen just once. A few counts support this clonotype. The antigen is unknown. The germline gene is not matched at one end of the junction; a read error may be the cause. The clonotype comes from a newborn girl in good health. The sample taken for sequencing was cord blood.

This chain's CDR3 is CASSLSGTGLKETQYF. The CDR3 DNA follows: TGTGCTAGCAGCTTGTCCGGGACAGGGTTGAAAGAGACCCAGTACTTC. The chain employs TRBV7-7 and TRBJ2-5; 9 bases agree with TRBD1. The CDR3 runs to 16 residues. Germline CDR1 and CDR2: SSHAT and FNYEAQ (reference sequence).